The T cell receptor beta chain under discussion was sequenced for a study of T cell repertoires in cytomegalovirus infection (dated by TCRdb to about 2019). As for the study more broadly: Because public TCR beta signatures pointed to carriage of CMV infection together with the matching HLA type, the HLA type of each donor mattered for the analysis. What the work shows at the level of the full study, not this receptor alone: Cumulative frequency of public TCR beta family members discriminated carriers of CMV infection plus the relevant HLA type in this cohort and an independent approximately 350-donor cohort. The ex vivo response was dominated by HLA-C-restricted CMV-specific TCR beta clonotypes, which also provided the single most frequent clonotype in two of eight donors.

V loses 4 bases at its end and J loses 6 bases; junction bases beyond the gene matches: 6. Measured from the cysteine to the phenylalanine, the CDR3 is 14 residues long. The sequence is cut down to CDR3 DNA, 42 bases in frame from base 1. CDR1 and CDR2, per the germline V gene, are SGDLS and YYNGEE. This clonotype was detected a few times. Its target antigen remains unknown. The record has no base qualities; no much larger clone is one base away. Sequencing instrument: Illumina HiSeq 1500. TCRdb redid the processing of the public reads, applying fastp at Q25 and MiXCR, and retained in-frame beta chains. Each CDR3 protein gets just one entry, which takes the most common genes and DNA from the rows behind it. Within this sample are around 260,000 distinct CDR3 sequences, with roughly 25% of them counted one time only. The ten largest clones take up 14% of the sample.

The receptor comes from a human donor in good health (CMV status not recorded). Some clones in this sample may be carry-over from other donors' samples. This sequence uses TRBV9 and TRBJ2-7; 11 bases in the middle match TRBD2. Sequencing was done on a sample of PBMCs. The DNA sequence is given as TGTGCCAGCAGCTATAAGGGGACTAGCGGCGAGCAGTACTTC. Translation gives CASSYKGTSGEQYF.